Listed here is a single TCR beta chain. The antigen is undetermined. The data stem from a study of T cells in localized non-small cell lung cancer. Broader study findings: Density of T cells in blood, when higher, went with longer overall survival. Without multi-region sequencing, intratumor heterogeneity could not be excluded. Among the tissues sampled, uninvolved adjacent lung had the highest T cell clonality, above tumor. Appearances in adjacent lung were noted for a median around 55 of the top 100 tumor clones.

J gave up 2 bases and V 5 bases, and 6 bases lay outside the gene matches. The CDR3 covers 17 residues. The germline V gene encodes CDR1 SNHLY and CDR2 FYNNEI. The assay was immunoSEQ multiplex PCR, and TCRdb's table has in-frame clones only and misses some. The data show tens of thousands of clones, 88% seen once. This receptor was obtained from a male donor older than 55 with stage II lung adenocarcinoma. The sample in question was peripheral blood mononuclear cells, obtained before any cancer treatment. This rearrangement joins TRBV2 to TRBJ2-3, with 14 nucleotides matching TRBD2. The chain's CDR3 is CASSRTSGRTYTDTQYF. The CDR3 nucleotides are TGTGCCAGCAGTCGGACTAGCGGGAGGACCTACACAGATACGCAGTATTTT.